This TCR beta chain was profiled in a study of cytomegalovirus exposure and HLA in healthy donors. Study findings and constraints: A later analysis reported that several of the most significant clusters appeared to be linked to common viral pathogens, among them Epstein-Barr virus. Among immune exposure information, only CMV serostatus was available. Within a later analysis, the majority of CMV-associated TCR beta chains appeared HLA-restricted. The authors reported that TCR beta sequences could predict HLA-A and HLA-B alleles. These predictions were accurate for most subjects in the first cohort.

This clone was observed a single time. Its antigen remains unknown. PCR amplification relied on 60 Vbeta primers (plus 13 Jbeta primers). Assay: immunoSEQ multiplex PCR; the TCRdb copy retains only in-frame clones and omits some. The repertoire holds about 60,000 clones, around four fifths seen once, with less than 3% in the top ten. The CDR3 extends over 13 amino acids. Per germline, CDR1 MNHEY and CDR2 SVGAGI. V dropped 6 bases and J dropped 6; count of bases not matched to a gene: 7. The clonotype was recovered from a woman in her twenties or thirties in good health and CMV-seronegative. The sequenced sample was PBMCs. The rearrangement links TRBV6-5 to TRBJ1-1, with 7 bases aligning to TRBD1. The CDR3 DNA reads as TGTGCCAGCAGGGGAACAGGGGTGGCTGAAGCTTTCTTT. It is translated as CASRGTGVAEAFF.